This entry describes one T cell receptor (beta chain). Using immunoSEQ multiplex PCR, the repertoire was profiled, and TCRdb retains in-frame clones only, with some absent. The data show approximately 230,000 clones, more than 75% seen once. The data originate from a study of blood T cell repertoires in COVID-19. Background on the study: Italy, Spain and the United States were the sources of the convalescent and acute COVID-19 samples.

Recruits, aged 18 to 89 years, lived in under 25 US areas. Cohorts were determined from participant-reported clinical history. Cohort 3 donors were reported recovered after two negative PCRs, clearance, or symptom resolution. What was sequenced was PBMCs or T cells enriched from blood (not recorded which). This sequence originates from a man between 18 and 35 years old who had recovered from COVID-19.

The CDR3: CASSQEGSNTGELFF. The CDR3 DNA sequence: TGCGCCAGCAGCCAAGAGGGCTCTAACACCGGGGAGCTGTTTTTT. V is TRBV4-1 and J is TRBJ2-2; the D is unclear. This CDR3 has 15 residues. CDR1 MGHRA and CDR2 YSYEKL come from the germline V gene. Trimming cost V 0 bases and J 2 bases, with 7 bases left between them.